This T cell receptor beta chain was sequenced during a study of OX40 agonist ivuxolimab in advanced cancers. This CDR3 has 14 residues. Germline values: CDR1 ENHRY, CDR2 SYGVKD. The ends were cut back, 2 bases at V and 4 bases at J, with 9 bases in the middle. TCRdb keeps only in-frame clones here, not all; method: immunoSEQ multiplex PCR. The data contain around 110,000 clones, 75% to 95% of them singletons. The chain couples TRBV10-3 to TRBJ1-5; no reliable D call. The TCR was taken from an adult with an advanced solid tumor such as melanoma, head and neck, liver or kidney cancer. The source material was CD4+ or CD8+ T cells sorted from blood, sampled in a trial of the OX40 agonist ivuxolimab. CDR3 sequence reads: CAISENSYNQPQHF. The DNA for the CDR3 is TGTGCCATCAGTGAGAACAGCTATAATCAGCCCCAGCATTTT.